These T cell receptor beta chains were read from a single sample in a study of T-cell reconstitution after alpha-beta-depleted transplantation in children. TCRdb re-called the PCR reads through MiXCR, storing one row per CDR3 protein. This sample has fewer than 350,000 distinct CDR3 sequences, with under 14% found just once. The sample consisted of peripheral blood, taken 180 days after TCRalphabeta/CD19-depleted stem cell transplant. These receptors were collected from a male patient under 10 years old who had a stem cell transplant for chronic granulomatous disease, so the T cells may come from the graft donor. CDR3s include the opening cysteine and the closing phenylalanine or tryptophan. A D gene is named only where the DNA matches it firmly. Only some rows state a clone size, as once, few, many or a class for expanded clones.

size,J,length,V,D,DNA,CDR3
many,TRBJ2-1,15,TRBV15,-,TGTGCCACCTCCAGCTGGACGGTTTACTACAATGAGCAGTTCTTC,CATSSWTVYYNEQFF
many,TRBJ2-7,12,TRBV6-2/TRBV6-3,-,TGTGCCAGCAGTGGTGCGGTGATAGAGCAGTACTTC,CASSGAVIEQYF
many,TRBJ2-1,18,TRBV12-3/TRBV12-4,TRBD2,TGTGCCAGCAGTTCCCGGACCTCGACTAGCGGGAGGGCCGGTGAGCAGTTCTTC,CASSSRTSTSGRAGEQFF
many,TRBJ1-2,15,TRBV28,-,TGTGCCAGCAGTTTATTTGCCCGGGTCCCTAGGGGCTACACCTTC,CASSLFARVPRGYTF
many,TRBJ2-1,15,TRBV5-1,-,TGCGCCAGCAGCTTGGGACTCACAACGGGCAATGAGCAGTTCTTC,CASSLGLTTGNEQFF
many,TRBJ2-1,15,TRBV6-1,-,TGTGCCAGCAGAGACAGAATGAGCTCCTACAATGAGCAGTTCTTC,CASRDRMSSYNEQFF
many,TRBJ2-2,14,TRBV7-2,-,TGTGCCAGCAGCTTGCTACAGGGCACCGGGGAGCTGTTTTTT,CASSLLQGTGELFF
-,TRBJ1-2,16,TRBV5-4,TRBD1,TGTGCCAGCAGTTTGAACAGGGGGCAGGGGGGGTATGGCTACACCTTC,CASSLNRGQGGYGYTF
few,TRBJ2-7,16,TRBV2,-,TGTGCCATCCAAGGGGGGACTCAATCGCCCCACTACGAGCAGTACTTC,CAIQGGTQSPHYEQYF
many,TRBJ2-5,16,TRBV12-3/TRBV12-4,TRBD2,TGTGCCAGCAGTTTAGCGCCAGCGGGGGGTGGAGAGACCCAGTACTTC,CASSLAPAGGGETQYF
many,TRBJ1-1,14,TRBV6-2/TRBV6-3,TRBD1,TGTGCCAGCAGTCTGACAGGGGGCAGCACTGAAGCTTTCTTT,CASSLTGGSTEAFF
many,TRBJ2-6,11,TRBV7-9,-,TGTGTAGGGTCTGGGGCCAACGTCCTGACTTTC,CVGSGANVLTF
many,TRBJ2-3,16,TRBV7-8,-,TGTGCCAGCAGCTTAGGGGTCAGGGGAGGGACAGATACGCAGTATTTT,CASSLGVRGGTDTQYF
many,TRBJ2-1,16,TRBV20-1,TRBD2,TGCAGTGCTAGAGTGCTAGCGGGGGGGCTGAGGAATGAGCAGTTCTTC,CSARVLAGGLRNEQFF
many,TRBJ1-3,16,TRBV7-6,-,TGTGCCAGCAGCTTGGGGGGGTATAGCTCTGGAAACACCATATATTTT,CASSLGGYSSGNTIYF
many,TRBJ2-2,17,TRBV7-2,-,TGTGCCAGCAGCTTAAGGGGGGCGGGAGTAAAGACCGGGGAGCTGTTTTTT,CASSLRGAGVKTGELFF
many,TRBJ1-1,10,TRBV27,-,TGTGCCGCCGGGAACAGTGAAGCTTTCTTT,CAAGNSEAFF
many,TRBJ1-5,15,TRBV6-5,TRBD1,TGTGCCAGCAGCCCGAACAGGGGTTTCAATCAGCCCCAGCATTTT,CASSPNRGFNQPQHF
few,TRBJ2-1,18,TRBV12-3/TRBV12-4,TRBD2,TGTGCCAGCAGTTTACCAGGACTAGCGGGAACCTACTACAATGAGCAGTTCTTC,CASSLPGLAGTYYNEQFF
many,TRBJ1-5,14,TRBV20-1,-,TGCAGTGCTAGGTTTGGGTATAGCAATCAGCCCCAGCATTTT,CSARFGYSNQPQHF